Listed below are T cell receptor beta chains from one sample, sequenced in a study of PD-L1 blockade in urothelial cancer. Method: immunoSEQ multiplex PCR; TCRdb's copy keeps in-frame clones and lacks some. The sample carries 45,000 to 65,000 clones, approximately 83% recorded once. The source material was PBMCs, sampled around atezolizumab (anti-PD-L1) treatment. The source is a man in his 70s with urothelial cancer. The CDR3 runs from the conserved cysteine through the conserved F or W. A D gene is named only where the DNA matches it firmly. Not all rows give a size; the values are once, few, many and, for expanded clones, a class.

TRBV7-2	TRBJ1-1	.	.	TGTGCCAGCAGCCCGCGACAGGTGGGAAACACTGAAGCTTTCTTT	CASSPRQVGNTEAFF
TRBV11-2	TRBJ1-1	TRBD1	.	TGTGCCAGCAGCTTAGGACAGGGGAGGAGAACTGAAGCTTTCTTT	CASSLGQGRRTEAFF
TRBV6-1	TRBJ2-7	TRBD1	.	TGTGCCAGCAGTGTTCATTTGGGACAGGGGAACGGGCGTGTCTTC	CASSVHLGQGNGRVF
TRBV27	TRBJ2-1	TRBD2	.	TGTGCCAGCAGTTTTGGACTAGCGGGAGGGCCGGGCAATGAGCAGTTCTTC	CASSFGLAGGPGNEQFF
TRBV12-5	TRBJ2-5	TRBD1	.	TGTGCTAGTAAGGACAGGAATTCAGAGACCCAGTACTTC	CASKDRNSETQYF
TRBV7-9	TRBJ1-1	.	.	TGTGCCAGCAGCTGGCAGAAAACAGAAGCTTTCTTT	CASSWQKTEAFF
TRBV19	TRBJ2-1	.	.	TGTGCCAGTAGTATCGGAGCGGTCAATGAGCAGTTCTTC	CASSIGAVNEQFF
TRBV7-3	TRBJ2-2	.	.	TGTGCCAGCAGCTTTGCCCCCCTACTAGCGAACACCGGGGAGCTGTTTTTT	CASSFAPLLANTGELFF
TRBV2	TRBJ1-2	.	.	TGTGCCAGCAGTAGCGGCAGTAACTATGGCTACACCTTC	CASSSGSNYGYTF
TRBV27	TRBJ2-7	TRBD1	few	TGTGCCAGCAGTTTATCATACAGGGGTTCCTACGAGCAGTACTTC	CASSLSYRGSYEQYF
TRBV6-5	TRBJ1-2	TRBD1	.	TGTGCCAGCAGTCCCAGGACAGGGGATAACTATGGCTACACCTTC	CASSPRTGDNYGYTF
TRBV6-1	TRBJ2-7	TRBD1	.	TGTGCCAGCAGTGAACTTGACAGGGGGCCCTACGAGCAGTACTTC	CASSELDRGPYEQYF
TRBV5-1	TRBJ2-7	TRBD2	.	TGCGCCAGCATCCCGAGCCCTAGCGGTACCTACGAGCAGTACTTC	CASIPSPSGTYEQYF
TRBV6-6	TRBJ1-2	.	once	TGTGCCAGCAGTACTTACCGGATTCAGGGTGGCTACACCTTC	CASSTYRIQGGYTF
TRBV4-2	TRBJ1-3	.	.	TGTGCCAGCAGCCAAGATGTTACGGGGTACTCTGGAAACACCATATATTTT	CASSQDVTGYSGNTIYF
TRBV7-9	TRBJ2-4	TRBD1	.	TGTGCCAGCAGCTCCCGGGACAGGGTGGACTTC	CASSSRDRVDF
TRBV15	TRBJ1-1	TRBD1	.	TGTGCCACCAGCTGGGGACAGGGCTACACTGAAGCTTTCTTT	CATSWGQGYTEAFF
TRBV7-8	TRBJ2-3	.	.	TGTGCCAGCAGCCCCGGAGCCGGGTCCCTCCGGCGGGATACGCAGTATTTT	CASSPGAGSLRRDTQYF
TRBV21-1	TRBJ2-5	.	once	TGTGCCAGCAGCAAAGCCAGGGCTAGGCTTCTTAAACAACACTACCAAGAGACCCAGTACTTC	CASSKARARLLKQHYQETQYF
TRBV29-1	TRBJ2-1	.	.	TGCAGCGTTGCACCAGGGCGATTCAATGAGCAGTTCTTC	CSVAPGRFNEQFF
TRBV7-8	TRBJ1-2	TRBD1	few	TGTGCCAGCAGCTTAGGGGGCAGGGGGCGCGGAGGCTACACCTTC	CASSLGGRGRGGYTF
TRBV4-1	TRBJ2-2	TRBD1	.	TGCGCCAGCTTTCCCGGGACAGGCTACACCGGGGAGCTGTTTTTT	CASFPGTGYTGELFF
TRBV4-1	TRBJ2-1	TRBD2	.	TGCGCCAGCAGCCAGGTTAGCGGGGGGGGCTACAATGAGCAGTTCTTC	CASSQVSGGGYNEQFF
TRBV4-1	TRBJ2-2	.	.	TGCGCCAGCAGCCACCCGGGAGTGGGCACCGGGGAGCTGTTTTTT	CASSHPGVGTGELFF